Listed here are 22 T cell receptor beta chains from one sample, sequenced in a study of shared clonotypes between healthy human individuals. Clones were sequenced by immunoSEQ multiplex PCR, and TCRdb holds only the in-frame ones, with some missing. The sample comprises nearly 750,000 clones, just under 75% of which are singletons, and approximately 1.7% rests with the top ten. The sequencing input was memory CD4+ T cells sorted from blood. The subset denotes: CD45RA-negative fraction. The source is a woman aged 25 to 39 in good health.

In the case of this clone: With a much larger clone just one base away, this may be a read error. V and J are TRBV27 and TRBJ2-5; maybe TRBD1 (6 bases). The J call may be mistaken, given a closer DNA end match to TRBJ2-7. CDR3 length: 14 amino acids. Germline CDR1 is MNHEY and CDR2 is SMNVEV (reference sequence). The CDR3 coding sequence is TGTGCCAGCAGTTTTACACAGGGTCCCTACGAGCAGTACTTC. Its protein is CASSFTQGPYEQYF.

This clone was counted between two and nine times. The J gene is TRBJ2-1, the V gene TRBV11-2; weak D call: TRBD2 (6 bases). In germline, CDR1 is SGHAT, CDR2 FQNNGV. V lost 5 bases and J 6 bases, leaving 17 bases between the germline ends. The CDR3 runs 15 residues. Here the CDR3 DNA reads TGTGCCAGCAGCCGTACTAGCAGTGGGGGCAATGAGCAGTTCTTC. It is translated as CASSRTSSGGNEQFF.

This clone has just a few counts. V gene TRBV5-4 combines with J gene TRBJ2-7, with D unclear. The V gene's germline CDR1 is SGHNT and CDR2 YYREEE (reference sequence). CDR3 length: 16 residues. The V and J ends lost 0 bases and 0 bases respectively, with 13 bases between them. The CDR3 region has the DNA TGTGCCAGCAGCTTGGCGGGCGGAGCTAACTCCTACGAGCAGTACTTC. Translated, it gives CASSLAGGANSYEQYF.

Ten or more counts support this clone. The rearrangement uses TRBV2 and TRBJ2-2, with 8 bases lining up with TRBD1. The germline V gene encodes CDR1 SNHLY and CDR2 FYNNEI. Trimming removed 6 bases from V and 7 bases from J; junction bases left unmatched: 13. The CDR3 loop spans 16 amino acids. CDR3 DNA: TGTGCCAGCAGCGATACCGGGACAGGTGTCTACGGGGAGCTGTTTTTT. Amino acid sequence: CASSDTGTGVYGELFF.

This chain uses TRBV18 with TRBJ2-7; 9 positions agree with TRBD1. Germline loops: CDR1 KGHSH, CDR2 LQKENI. The CDR3 totals 13 residues. The V segment lost 5 bases and the J segment 5 bases; nucleotides outside the gene matches: 4. This CDR3 is CASSSTGGHEQYF. CDR3 coding DNA: TGTGCCAGCTCATCCACAGGGGGCCACGAGCAGTACTTC.

The chain employs TRBV5-1 and TRBJ1-2; D is uncertain. V shed 5 bases and J shed 2 bases, with 22 bases lying between them. CDR1 SGHRS and CDR2 YFSETQ come from the germline V gene. The CDR3 is made up of 17 amino acids. Here the CDR3 reads CASRQTQRVGPNYGYTF. Written as DNA, the CDR3 is TGCGCCAGCAGACAAACACAAAGGGTAGGGCCAAACTATGGCTACACCTTC. Based on the CDR3 plus reference TRBV5-1 and TRBJ1-2, the full variable domain is KAGVTQTPRYLIKTRGQQVTLSCSPISGHRSVSWYQQTPGQGLQFLFEYFSETQRNKGNFPGRFSGRQFSNSRSEMNVSTLELGDSALYLCASRQTQRVGPNYGYTFGSGTRLTVV.

The chain employs TRBV6-1 and TRBJ2-7; D is undetermined. This CDR3 is 15 amino acids long. The germline gives CDR1 MNHNS, CDR2 SASEGT. V gave up 8 bases and J gave up 0 bases, with 17 bases separating them. This CDR3 reads CASSMSWVNSYEQYF. Written as DNA, the CDR3 is TGTGCCAGCTCGATGTCGTGGGTTAACTCCTACGAGCAGTACTTC.

This chain joins TRBV5-4 and TRBJ2-3; D is undetermined. The CDR3 is made up of 13 amino acids. Germline values: CDR1 SGHNT, CDR2 YYREEE (reference sequence). Trimming took off 4 bases at V and 2 bases at J, with 8 bases between the two ends. The CDR3 sequence: CASSMSYTDTQYF. As DNA, the CDR3 is TGTGCCAGCAGCATGAGTTACACAGATACGCAGTATTTT.

The genes are TRBV19 and TRBJ2-6; 7 positions match TRBD2. This CDR3 spans 18 amino acids. With V trimmed by 3 bases and J by 1 base, 9 bases remained unmatched. Germline CDR1 and CDR2: LNHDA and SQIVND (reference sequence). DNA for the CDR3: TGTGCCAGTAGTATTTTGAGCGGGATGAGGTCTGGGGCCAACGTCCTGACTTTC. Protein product: CASSILSGMRSGANVLTF.

The chain links TRBV28 to TRBJ2-6; D perhaps matches TRBD1 (6 bases). The germline CDR1 and CDR2 sequences are MDHEN and SYDVKM. With 3 bases removed from V and 2 bases from J, the gap between germline ends came to 23 bases. CDR3 length: 20 amino acids. CDR3 loop: CASSFKPRGSFFAGANVLTF. CDR3 nucleotide sequence: TGTGCCAGCAGTTTCAAGCCTAGGGGGTCTTTTTTTGCTGGGGCCAACGTCCTGACTTTC.

V and J are TRBV6-6 and TRBJ2-2; 12 bases align to TRBD2. Per the germline V gene, CDR1 is MNHNY and CDR2 is SVGAGI (reference sequence). The CDR3 has 15 residues. V trimming: 5 bases; J trimming: 4 bases; junction bases outside the gene matches: 2. The CDR3: CASSRLAGVTGELFF. The CDR3 nucleotides read TGTGCCAGCAGTAGACTAGCGGGAGTCACCGGGGAGCTGTTTTTT.

This clone has more than one count but fewer than ten. The chain joins TRBV2 to TRBJ2-1; D is undetermined. V lost 8 bases and J 9 bases, leaving 11 bases between the germline ends. The CDR3 spans 11 residues. Germline V gene data show CDR1 as SNHLY and CDR2 as FYNNEI. CDR3 DNA sequence: TGTGCCAGCCGAATGGAGTTTGAGCAGTTCTTC. Translation gives CASRMEFEQFF.

This chain uses TRBV11-2 with TRBJ1-5, with TRBD1 identical over 7 bases. CDR1 is SGHAT, CDR2 FQNNGV, per germline. The CDR3 length is 13 residues. V shed 5 bases, J shed 7 bases, and the junction held 5 bases outside the gene matches. CDR3 region: CASSRQGGQPQHF. CDR3 sequence (DNA): TGTGCCAGCAGCCGACAGGGAGGACAGCCCCAGCATTTT.

This sequence joins TRBV14 and TRBJ2-2, with TRBD1 matching 8 bases. V lost 4 bases and J lost 2; bases outside the gene matches: 6. The CDR3 length is 16 residues. The germline V gene encodes CDR1 SGHDN and CDR2 FVKESK. The CDR3: CASSRTGTGNTGELFF. In DNA, the CDR3 is TGTGCCAGCAGCCGAACCGGGACAGGTAACACCGGGGAGCTGTTTTTT.

The rearrangement uses TRBV28 and TRBJ2-7; D is perhaps TRBD1 (6 bases). The CDR3 spans 15 residues. Trimming took 5 bases from V and 3 from J, leaving 17 bases between them. Germline CDR1 MDHEN, CDR2 SYDVKM. In DNA form, the CDR3 reads TGTGCCAGCAGTGTACCGGGACACCAAGACTACGAGCAGTACTTC. It yields the protein CASSVPGHQDYEQYF.

The chain carries TRBV4-1 and TRBJ2-1, with 7 bases lining up with TRBD1. The V gene's germline CDR1 is MGHRA and CDR2 YSYEKL. CDR3 length: 13 amino acids. Trimming removed 5 bases from V and 2 bases from J; junction bases left unmatched: 0. Here the CDR3 DNA reads TGCGCCAGCAGCGGACAGGCCTACAATGAGCAGTTCTTC. The encoded protein is CASSGQAYNEQFF.

This clone was counted between two and nine times. V is TRBV13 and J is TRBJ1-5, with a weak D call TRBD1 (5 bases). V gave up 3 bases and J gave up 3 bases, with 12 bases separating them. CDR3 length: 15 residues. The germline V gene has CDR1 PRHDT and CDR2 FYEKMQ (reference sequence). The CDR3 protein is CASSLGVSYNQPQHF. The DNA of the CDR3 is TGTGCCAGCAGCTTGGGGGTTTCCTACAATCAGCCCCAGCATTTT.

The chain combines TRBV6-5 with TRBJ2-1, with D perhaps assigned TRBD1 or TRBD2 (5 bases each). Between the trimmed V and J ends, which lost 6 bases and 2 bases, there was a span of 11 bases. This CDR3 has 14 residues. From germline, CDR1 is MNHEY and CDR2 SVGAGI. Here the CDR3 DNA reads TGTGCCAGCAGATCCGGGGCGCCCTACAATGAGCAGTTCTTC. Translating it yields CASRSGAPYNEQFF.

The sample holds one count of this clone. The chain recombines TRBV6-5 with TRBJ1-5, with D possibly being TRBD1 (5 bases). Looked up from germline, CDR1 is MNHEY and CDR2 is SVGAGI. V was clipped by 6 bases and J by 9 bases, with 18 bases between them. This CDR3 contains 14 residues. The CDR3 sequence is CASSQRQMSRPQHF. CDR3 DNA: TGTGCCAGCAGCCAAAGACAGATGAGTAGGCCCCAGCATTTT.

This clone was counted only a few times. This rearrangement joins TRBV5-1 to TRBJ2-3; D is tentatively TRBD1 or TRBD2 (5 bases each). The CDR3 totals 14 residues. The V and J ends lost 4 bases and 3 bases respectively, with 12 bases between them. Germline CDR1 is SGHRS and CDR2 is YFSETQ. The CDR3 is CASSIGTGTDTQYF. The CDR3, as DNA: TGCGCCAGCAGCATAGGGACGGGGACAGATACGCAGTATTTT. The whole variable domain, remainder taken from reference TRBV5-1 and TRBJ2-3, is KAGVTQTPRYLIKTRGQQVTLSCSPISGHRSVSWYQQTPGQGLQFLFEYFSETQRNKGNFPGRFSGRQFSNSRSEMNVSTLELGDSALYLCASSIGTGTDTQYFGPGTRLTVL.

The chain uses TRBV18 and TRBJ2-3; D call uncertain. The CDR3 runs 15 residues. The V gene lost 0 bases and the J gene lost 0 bases, with 7 bases spanning the gap. Germline CDR1 is KGHSH and CDR2 is LQKENI. The CDR3 DNA sequence: TGTGCCAGCTCACCACCCTGGTTTAGCACAGATACGCAGTATTTT. Its translation: CASSPPWFSTDTQYF.

Many counts were recorded for this clone. Additional DNA sequences in this sample encode the identical CDR3. This chain connects TRBV28 to TRBJ1-5; 9 nucleotides match TRBD1. V lost 0 bases and J lost 7; bases outside the gene matches: 7. The CDR3 totals 16 residues. CDR1 is MDHEN and CDR2 is SYDVKM in the germline V gene. The CDR3 region has the DNA TGTGCCAGCAGTTTATGGGGACAGGGAGTCGGGCAGCCCCAGCATTTT. This encodes CASSLWGQGVGQPQHF.